This T cell receptor beta chain was observed in a study of OX40 agonist ivuxolimab in advanced cancers. Overall study: Patients were dosed with the agonistic anti-OX40 (CD134) antibody ivuxolimab. Those treated in dose escalation had hepatocellular carcinoma, melanoma, renal cell cancer or head and neck cancer. Study-level points and caveats: At 0.1 to 3.0 mg/kg, CD4+ and CD8+ blood T cells expanded clonally by week 6.

Assay used: immunoSEQ multiplex PCR; TCRdb lists only in-frame clones, some missing. The sample lists around 72,000 clones; about 88% were seen once. With regard to this clone: Its antigen remains unidentified.

The V and J ends lost 0 bases and 2 bases respectively, with 10 bases between them. CDR1 and CDR2 (germline): SGHTS, YDEGEE. This CDR3 region has 15 residues. This clonotype originated in an adult with an advanced solid tumor such as melanoma, head and neck, liver or kidney cancer. Specimen: CD4+ or CD8+ T cells sorted from blood, collected in a trial of the OX40 agonist ivuxolimab. This chain connects TRBV5-8 to TRBJ2-3; D gene uncertain. This chain's CDR3 is CASSLATHPTDTQYF. CDR3 DNA sequence: TGTGCCAGCAGCTTGGCCACACACCCCACAGATACGCAGTATTTT.